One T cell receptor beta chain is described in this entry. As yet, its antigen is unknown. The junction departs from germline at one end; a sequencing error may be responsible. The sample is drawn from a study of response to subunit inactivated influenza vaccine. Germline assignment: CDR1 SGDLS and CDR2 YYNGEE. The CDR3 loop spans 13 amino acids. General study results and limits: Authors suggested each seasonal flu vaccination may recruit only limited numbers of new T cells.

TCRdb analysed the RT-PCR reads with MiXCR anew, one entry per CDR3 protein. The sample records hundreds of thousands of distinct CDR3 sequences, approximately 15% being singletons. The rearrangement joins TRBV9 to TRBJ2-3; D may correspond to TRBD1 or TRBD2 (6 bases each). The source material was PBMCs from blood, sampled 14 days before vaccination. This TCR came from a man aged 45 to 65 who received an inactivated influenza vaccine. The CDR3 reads CASSEGGGDTKYF. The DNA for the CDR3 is TGTGCCAGCAGCGAGGGGGGCGGTGATACGAAGTATTTT.